This T cell receptor beta chain was recovered during a study of spatial heterogeneity in lung cancer. As to this clonotype: Its specificity is not known.

The study's findings and limits: Higher tumor mutation counts went along with higher counts of expanded intratumoral alpha and beta TCRs.

Sample time point: sample taken at primary tumor resection. TCRdb processed the 5' RACE reads anew with MiXCR; each CDR3 protein has one entry. The sample carries about 2,900 distinct CDR3 sequences, around 12% recorded once. Germline assignment: CDR1 KGHDR and CDR2 SFDVKD. The CDR3 is 16 residues long. Trimming pared 5 bases from V and 5 bases from J, leaving 18 bases between. The chain is built from TRBV24-1 and TRBJ1-5; D is ambiguous. The specimen was lung tumor tissue, collected at surgery. The source of this sequence is a male donor with early-stage non-small cell lung cancer. The CDR3 loop reads CATSGDNRGPDQPQHF. CDR3 sequence (DNA): TGTGCCACCAGTGGAGACAATCGCGGACCGGATCAGCCCCAGCATTTT.